The T cell receptor beta chain described here comes from a study of shared clonotypes between healthy human individuals. Study at large: The composition of the donors was a couple of women and a few men aged 18 to 49.

The sample holds one count of this clone. Naive CD8 cells, CD45RO-negative and positively selected for CCR7, excluded terminally differentiated effector memory CD45RA+ cells. Healthy adults negative for HIV, lacking recent acute infections or vaccinations, served as donors. Sorted subsets were amplified in replicate PCRs using around 0.2 ug DNA, around 30,000 T cell genomes. TCRdb's copy holds only in-frame clones and misses some; the assay was immunoSEQ multiplex PCR. This sample yields about 2 million clones, of which roughly 94% are seen a single time; about 1.1% belongs to the top ten. Trimming took off 8 bases at V and 0 bases at J, with 8 bases between the two ends. Germline lookup yields CDR1 MDHEN and CDR2 SYDVKM. This CDR3 comprises 12 residues.

The chain employs TRBV28 and TRBJ2-7; D is unresolved. Material: naive CD8+ T cells sorted from blood. The receptor comes from a man aged 18 to 35 in good health. CDR3 loop: CASSDTSYEQYF. Here the CDR3 DNA reads TGTGCCAGCTCAGACACCTCCTACGAGCAGTACTTC.